Presented here are 21 T cell receptor beta chains from one specimen sequenced in a study of blood T cell repertoires in COVID-19. Measured with immunoSEQ multiplex PCR; TCRdb has only the in-frame clones, and not every one. The sample lists around 95,000 clones; almost 80% were seen once. The sequenced material came from peripheral blood. Source of these receptors: a woman in her 70s with acute or convalescent COVID-19.

The V gene is TRBV5-1, the J gene TRBJ2-1; 8 bases line up with TRBD1. V was clipped by 4 bases and J by 10 bases; unmatched bases: 7. The CDR3 length is 13 residues. Germline CDR1 is SGHRS and CDR2 is YFSETQ. The CDR3: CASSEDRVGEQFF. The CDR3 nucleotides are TGCGCCAGCAGCGAGGACAGGGTAGGGGAGCAGTTCTTC.

CDR3 sequence reads: CASSLAPPTAQETQYF. CDR3 in DNA: TGTGCCAGCAGCTTAGCTCCCCCCACAGCTCAAGAGACCCAGTACTTC. V gene TRBV7-2 combines with J gene TRBJ2-5, with D hard to call. There are 16 residues in the CDR3. V was cut by 0 bases and J by 2 bases, with 13 bases left in between. Germline CDR1 SGHTA, CDR2 FQGNSA.

V gene TRBV11-3 combines with J gene TRBJ1-1; D unclear. The CDR3 loop spans 13 amino acids. Germline V gives CDR1 SGHNT, CDR2 YENEEA. Trimming removed 1 base at V and 0 bases at J, with 3 bases between. The CDR3 DNA sequence: TGTGCCAGCAGCTTAGGAGTGAACACTGAAGCTTTCTTT. It is translated as CASSLGVNTEAFF.

This clone occurred once. This chain links TRBV29-1 with TRBJ2-2; 8 bases fit TRBD1. J was trimmed by 3 bases and V by 6 bases; bases with no gene match: 9. This CDR3 region has 15 residues. From germline, CDR1 is SQVTM and CDR2 ANQGSEA. The CDR3 sequence: CSVSLLTGDTGELFF. In DNA form, the CDR3 reads TGCAGCGTCAGCCTTCTGACAGGGGACACCGGGGAGCTGTTTTTT.

Only a few counts were recorded for this clone. This sequence joins TRBV7-8 and TRBJ1-3; 8 bases agree with TRBD1. The CDR3 totals 16 residues. V dropped 3 bases and J dropped 2; count of bases not matched to a gene: 6. Per germline, CDR1 SGHVS and CDR2 FQNEAQ. In nucleotides, the CDR3 is TGTGCCAGCAGCTTCCGGACAGGGTTGGCTGGAAACACCATATATTTT. Its protein product is CASSFRTGLAGNTIYF.

V is TRBV19 and J is TRBJ1-1; tentatively, D is TRBD1 (5 bases). CDR3 size: 14 residues. Trimming removed 8 bases at V and 1 base at J, with 14 bases between. Germline CDR1 is LNHDA and CDR2 is SQIVND (reference sequence). The CDR3 protein is CASLGPRENTEAFF. The CDR3 nucleotides read TGTGCCAGTCTAGGCCCCAGGGAGAACACTGAAGCTTTCTTT. Complete variable domain (other parts from reference TRBV19 and TRBJ1-1): DGGITQSPKYLFRKEGQNVTLSCEQNLNHDAMYWYRQDPGQGLRLIYYSQIVNDFQKGDIAEGYSVSREKKESFPLTVTSAQKNPTAFYLCASLGPRENTEAFFGQGTRLTVV.

The chain couples TRBV6-5 to TRBJ2-1; 8 positions agree with TRBD2. The CDR3 covers 12 residues. V was clipped by 8 bases and J by 9 bases; unmatched bases: 6. Germline V gives CDR1 MNHEY, CDR2 SVGAGI. CDR3 sequence (DNA): TGTGCCAGCCGTAGCGGGAAGAGTGAGCAGTTCTTC. Protein sequence: CASRSGKSEQFF.

The chain recombines TRBV12-3 or TRBV12-4 with TRBJ1-4; TRBD1 matches 8 bases. The trim removed 4 bases at V and 8 bases at J, leaving 3 bases unmatched. CDR3 length: 13 residues. The CDR3 reads CASSSTGGEKLFF. The CDR3 coding sequence is TGTGCCAGCAGTTCCACAGGGGGAGAAAAACTGTTTTTT.

This chain connects TRBV19 to TRBJ2-2; possible D gene TRBD2, 6 bases. The CDR3 is made up of 14 amino acids. V was pared by 9 bases and J by 1 base, with 12 bases between. CDR1 and CDR2 (germline): LNHDA, SQIVND (reference sequence). The CDR3 DNA sequence: TGTGCCAGCATGAGGGGAGGGAACACCGGGGAGCTGTTTTTT. It yields the protein CASMRGGNTGELFF.

The chain couples TRBV9 to TRBJ2-3, with TRBD1 matching 8 bases. The CDR3 contains 14 residues. The germline V gene encodes CDR1 SGDLS and CDR2 YYNGEE. V lost 3 bases and J lost 4; bases outside the gene matches: 4. The CDR3 sequence: CASSAGQGPDTQYF. The DNA for the CDR3 is TGTGCCAGCAGCGCAGGACAGGGCCCAGATACGCAGTATTTT. Full variable domain (outside the CDR3, taken from reference TRBV9 and TRBJ2-3): DSGVTQTPKHLITATGQRVTLRCSPRSGDLSVYWYQQSLDQGLQFLIQYYNGEERAKGNILERFSAQQFPDLHSELNLSSLELGDSALYFCASSAGQGPDTQYFGPGTRLTVL.

The chain combines TRBV6-5 with TRBJ2-7; 10 nucleotides line up with TRBD2. The V segment lost 6 bases and the J segment 4 bases; nucleotides outside the gene matches: 3. In germline, CDR1 is MNHEY, CDR2 SVGAGI. This CDR3 contains 13 residues. CDR3 protein: CASRTSGQYEQYF. CDR3 DNA: TGTGCCAGCAGGACTAGCGGGCAGTACGAGCAGTACTTC.

The chain has TRBV10-3 and TRBJ2-2; 9 nucleotides agree with TRBD1. Germline-derived CDR1 and CDR2 are ENHRY and SYGVKD. The V and J ends lost 5 bases and 2 bases, in that order; junction bases with no gene match: 0. This CDR3 region has 14 residues. Here the CDR3 reads CAISTGGNTGELFF. CDR3 nucleotide sequence: TGTGCCATCAGTACAGGGGGCAACACCGGGGAGCTGTTTTTT.

This clone was found a few times. The rearrangement joins TRBV4-3 to TRBJ2-3; 8 nucleotides agree with TRBD2. J lost 0 bases, V lost 0 bases, and 5 bases had no gene match. CDR1 and CDR2 (germline): LGHNA, YSLEER. CDR3 length: 17 residues. The CDR3: CASSQDSSSGSTDTQYF. The CDR3 coding sequence is TGCGCCAGCAGCCAAGATTCTTCTAGCGGGAGCACAGATACGCAGTATTTT.

V and J are TRBV18 and TRBJ2-7; D gene unclear. V lost 3 bases and J lost 2, with 11 bases in between. The CDR3 extends over 14 amino acids. Per the germline V gene, CDR1 is KGHSH and CDR2 is LQKENI. The CDR3 reads CASSPVIRPYEQYF. CDR3 coding DNA: TGTGCCAGCTCACCCGTTATCAGGCCCTACGAGCAGTACTTC.

The chain is built from TRBV4-2 and TRBJ2-1; D not certain. The CDR3 is 14 amino acids. CDR1 LGHNA and CDR2 YNFKEQ come from the germline V gene. V lost 0 bases and J 11 bases, leaving 14 bases between the germline ends. The CDR3 sequence is CASSQDIWASKQFF. The DNA of the CDR3 is TGTGCCAGCAGCCAAGATATTTGGGCGTCAAAGCAGTTCTTC.

This clone was recorded a few times. This chain connects TRBV4-1 to TRBJ2-3, with a tentative D call TRBD2 (5 bases). The germline CDR1 and CDR2 sequences are MGHRA and YSYEKL. The CDR3 contains 15 residues. Trimming left V 4 bases short and J 2 bases short, with 13 bases between. The CDR3 region is CASSLEAAATDTQYF. The CDR3 DNA follows: TGCGCCAGCAGCCTCGAAGCGGCAGCCACAGATACGCAGTATTTT.

This rearrangement joins TRBV7-9 to TRBJ1-4, with TRBD1 identical over 9 bases. Germline lookup yields CDR1 SEHNR and CDR2 FQNEAQ (reference sequence). V shed 5 bases, J shed 8 bases, and the junction held 9 bases outside the gene matches. This CDR3 has 15 amino acids. This chain's CDR3 is CASSLTRDREEKLFF. The CDR3 nucleotides are TGTGCCAGCAGCCTTACTCGGGACAGGGAAGAAAAACTGTTTTTT. Full variable domain (remainder filled in from reference TRBV7-9 and TRBJ1-4): DTGVSQNPRHKITKRGQNVTFRCDPISEHNRLYWYRQTLGQGPEFLTYFQNEAQLEKSRLLSDRFSAERPKGSFSTLEIQRTEQGDSAMYLCASSLTRDREEKLFFGSGTQLSVL.

The chain joins TRBV19 to TRBJ2-1; 10 bases agree with TRBD2. V was pared by 10 bases and J by 10 bases, with 13 bases of the junction left unmatched. The germline CDR1 and CDR2 sequences are LNHDA and SQIVND (reference sequence). This CDR3 is 14 amino acids long. CDR3 in amino acids: CAISPAGGPREQFF. The CDR3 nucleotides are TGTGCCATATCCCCAGCGGGGGGGCCTCGGGAGCAGTTCTTC.

CDR3 amino acids: CASSDQGKGGTDTQYF. The CDR3, as DNA: TGTGCCAGCAGTGACCAAGGGAAGGGGGGCACAGATACGCAGTATTTT. The rearrangement joins TRBV25-1 to TRBJ2-3; possibly TRBD1 for D (6 bases). CDR1 is MGHDK and CDR2 is SYGVNS in the germline V gene. The CDR3 is 16 residues long. The V end was cut by 3 bases, the J end by 1 base, with 14 bases between.

The chain combines TRBV7-2 with TRBJ2-1; 11 bases agree with TRBD2. Germline V lookup: CDR1 SGHTA, CDR2 FQGNSA. The CDR3 runs 15 residues. The J segment lost 4 bases and the V segment lost 6 bases, leaving 5 bases of the junction unmatched. The CDR3 spells CASRVAGGSYNEQFF. CDR3 sequence (DNA): TGTGCCAGCAGAGTAGCGGGGGGGTCATACAATGAGCAGTTCTTC. The full variable domain, with the rest looked up from reference TRBV7-2 and TRBJ2-1, is GAGVSQSPSNKVTEKGKDVELRCDPISGHTALYWYRQSLGQGLEFLIYFQGNSAPDKSGLPSDRFSAERTGGSVSTLTIQRTQQEDSAVYLCASRVAGGSYNEQFFGPGTRLTVL.

The chain couples TRBV5-6 to TRBJ1-4; 10 bases are a match to TRBD1. CDR3 length: 16 residues. The germline V gene encodes CDR1 SGHDT and CDR2 YYEEEE. J lost 7 bases, V lost 3 bases, and 9 bases had no gene match. The DNA of the CDR3 is TGTGCCAGCAGCTCTAGACAGGGGGCCATAGGTGAAAAACTGTTTTTT. It specifies CASSSRQGAIGEKLFF.